These T cell receptor beta chains were read from a single sample in a study of blood T cell repertoires in COVID-19. Measured with immunoSEQ multiplex PCR; TCRdb has only the in-frame clones, and not every one. The sample records 300,000 to 450,000 clones, about 87% being singletons. The material sequenced was PBMCs or T cells enriched from blood (not recorded which). All receptors come from a man aged 25 to 40 who had recovered from COVID-19. Each CDR3 is given without its conserved first and last residue. Each record gives: CDR3 protein, J gene, V gene, D gene. D genes are given only for firm matches.

ASSFGTGRSGELF TRBJ2-2 TRBV27 TRBD1
ASSLVSGANTEAF TRBJ1-1 TRBV27 -
ASSPPGNIQY TRBJ2-4 TRBV6-5 -
ATSRDLQMLYQPQH TRBJ1-5 TRBV15 -
ASSLAGGETQY TRBJ2-5 TRBV7-9 -
ASSKVRASGGEQY TRBJ2-7 TRBV21-1 -
ASSVESISYEQY TRBJ2-7 TRBV9 -
ASSRTLSYEQY TRBJ2-7 TRBV19 -
ASFSSGNTIY TRBJ1-3 TRBV6-5 -
ASSQYVSGGLNADNEQF TRBJ2-1 TRBV16 TRBD2
ASSQEVVDYGYT TRBJ1-2 TRBV14 -
ASSPAQGTGEAF TRBJ1-1 TRBV10-1 -
ASSTTFDQPQH TRBJ1-5 TRBV19 -
ASSLYQGSNSYEKLF TRBJ1-4 TRBV27 -
ASSTTLAYSGTNEKLF TRBJ1-4 TRBV5-6 -
ASRLGTGGSYEQY TRBJ2-7 TRBV6-5 TRBD1
ASSPGCGELF TRBJ2-2 TRBV7-3 -
ASSLSQEPEQF TRBJ2-1 TRBV5-1 -
ASSLVTGGADTQY TRBJ2-3 TRBV7-2 TRBD1
ASSPGASEKLF TRBJ1-4 TRBV9 -
ASSLNSDTEAF TRBJ1-1 TRBV5-1 -
ASSQDTGGVGPLH TRBJ1-6 TRBV4-3 TRBD1
SASPGGGDIQY TRBJ2-4 TRBV20-1 TRBD1
ASSTVASGGEETQY TRBJ2-5 TRBV19 TRBD2
ASSIISGNTIY TRBJ1-3 TRBV5-5 -
AWSVSGFGYT TRBJ1-2 TRBV30 -